Each of the 21 T cell receptor beta chains below was sequenced from the same sample in a study of blood T cell repertoires in COVID-19. Profiled with immunoSEQ multiplex PCR; TCRdb holds only in-frame clones, not every one. The sample shows 200,000 or so clones, 70% to 90% of them seen only once. The sample taken for sequencing was peripheral blood. The receptors here all came from a man aged 55 to 70 with acute or convalescent COVID-19.

The chain joins TRBV21-1 to TRBJ1-6; the table calls TRBD1, which could not be checked here. TRBV21-1 is noted as a pseudogene. There are 15 residues in the CDR3. CDR3 in DNA: TGTGCCAGCAGCAAGCGACAGGATACAAATTCACCCCTCCACTTT. Translated: CASSKRQDTNSPLHF.

This chain joins TRBV28 and TRBJ2-3; maybe TRBD1 (6 bases). The germline V gene has CDR1 MDHEN and CDR2 SYDVKM. There are 16 residues in the CDR3. The germline V and J ends were trimmed by 4 bases and 1 base, with 15 bases remaining between them. In DNA form, the CDR3 reads TGTGCCAGCAGTTACTCATGGACAGAGCGCACAGATACGCAGTATTTT. Its translation is CASSYSWTERTDTQYF.

The rearrangement uses TRBV6-2 or TRBV6-3 and TRBJ1-5, with 10 nucleotides matching TRBD1. The V segment lost 2 bases and the J segment 0 bases; nucleotides outside the gene matches: 13. The CDR3 runs to 20 residues. CDR1 is MNHEY, CDR2 SVGEGT, per germline. CDR3: CASSYPDPDRGPYSNQPQHF. CDR3 nucleotides: TGTGCCAGCAGTTACCCTGATCCTGACAGGGGGCCTTATAGCAATCAGCCCCAGCATTTT.

This sequence joins TRBV5-1 and TRBJ1-5; 7 bases fit TRBD1. Trimming removed 7 bases from V and 3 bases from J; junction bases left unmatched: 4. This CDR3 region has 13 residues. Germline values: CDR1 SGHRS, CDR2 YFSETQ. DNA of the CDR3: TGCGCCAGCTCAACAGGGGACAATCAGCCCCAGCATTTT. Its protein product is CASSTGDNQPQHF.

This clone was picked up one time. The V and J genes are TRBV25-1 and TRBJ2-3; possible D gene TRBD1, 6 bases. Trimming took off 3 bases at V and 4 bases at J, with 11 bases between the two ends. The CDR3 has 14 amino acids. The germline V gene encodes CDR1 MGHDK and CDR2 SYGVNS. CDR3 DNA sequence: TGTGCCAGCAGTGAGGCAGGGGTGGCAGATACGCAGTATTTT. Its protein is CASSEAGVADTQYF.

The gene calls are TRBV28 and TRBJ1-1; TRBD1 aligns across 8 bases. Losses at the gene ends were 4 bases for V and 7 bases for J; bases not matched to a gene: 8. The CDR3 has 14 residues. The germline gives CDR1 MDHEN, CDR2 SYDVKM. The CDR3 bases are TGTGCCAGCAGTTACGCCCTCGGGACAGGTGAAGCTTTCTTT. This translates into CASSYALGTGEAFF.

The chain links TRBV30 to TRBJ1-2; D is unresolved. CDR3 length: 13 residues. Germline CDR1 and CDR2: GTSNPN and SVGIG (reference sequence). The V end was cut by 2 bases, the J end by 0 bases, with 7 bases between. The CDR3 DNA reads TGTGCCTGGAGTACGGCGGCTAACTATGGCTACACCTTC. Encoded protein: CAWSTAANYGYTF.

The chain combines TRBV3-1 (or the pseudogene TRBV3-2) with TRBJ2-5; 7 bases map to TRBD2. The V segment lost 4 bases and the J segment 3 bases; nucleotides outside the gene matches: 11. The CDR3 is made up of 16 amino acids. CDR1 and CDR2 from the germline V gene are LGHDT and YNNKEL (reference sequence). In DNA form, the CDR3 reads TGTGCCAGCAGCCCGGGGGACCTAGCGGACAAAGAGACCCAGTACTTC. Protein sequence: CASSPGDLADKETQYF.

This CDR3 reads CASSHGDRDNSPLHF. CDR3 nucleotide sequence: TGTGCCAGCAGCCATGGAGACAGGGATAATTCACCCCTCCACTTT. V gene TRBV3-1 (or the pseudogene TRBV3-2) combines with J gene TRBJ1-6; TRBD1 agrees at 7 bases. This CDR3 is built from 15 residues. With V trimmed by 3 bases and J by 5 bases, 4 bases remained unmatched. Germline V gives CDR1 LGHDT, CDR2 YNNKEL (reference sequence).

The chain uses TRBV10-3 and TRBJ1-6; D gene ambiguous. Between the trimmed V and J ends, which lost 10 bases and 7 bases, there was a span of 14 bases. The CDR3 is 13 residues long. The germline CDR1 and CDR2 sequences are ENHRY and SYGVKD. CDR3 DNA sequence: TGTGCCACGTCGAGGGAAAGCAATTCACCCCTCCACTTT. This gives the protein CATSRESNSPLHF.

The rearrangement joins TRBV5-4 to TRBJ2-7; TRBD2 matches at 10 bases. Trimming removed 4 bases from V and 9 bases from J; junction bases left unmatched: 13. CDR1 SGHNT and CDR2 YYREEE come from the germline V gene (reference sequence). This CDR3 has 15 residues. This CDR3 is CASSPGGSGGPGQYF. In DNA form, the CDR3 reads TGTGCCAGCAGCCCGGGAGGTAGCGGGGGGCCGGGGCAGTACTTC.

The chain has TRBV12-5 and TRBJ2-3; 8 bases match TRBD2. Germline CDR1 reads LGHNT; CDR2 reads FRNRAP. J gave up 1 base and V 5 bases, and 8 bases lay outside the gene matches. The CDR3 totals 16 residues. The CDR3: CASGGGSGRGTDTQYF. CDR3 sequence (DNA): TGTGCTAGTGGTGGGGGGAGCGGGAGAGGCACAGATACGCAGTATTTT.

This rearrangement joins TRBV29-1 to TRBJ2-5; the D gene is possibly TRBD1 (8 bases). The CDR3 length is 13 residues. Germline CDR1 reads SQVTM; CDR2 reads ANQGSEA. V lost 4 bases and J lost 5, with 14 bases in between. The CDR3 sequence: CSVGRGREETQYF. DNA of the CDR3: TGCAGCGTTGGCAGGGGGCGGGAGGAGACCCAGTACTTC.

The chain links TRBV5-6 to TRBJ1-2; the D is unclear. Germline V CDR1 and CDR2: SGHDT, YYEEEE. CDR3 size: 13 residues. V lost 3 bases to trimming and J lost 2 bases, with 8 bases between them. The CDR3, as DNA: TGTGCCAGCAGCTACGAGGTGAACTATGGCTACACCTTC. This gives the protein CASSYEVNYGYTF.

This rearrangement joins TRBV27 to TRBJ1-6, with a tentative D call TRBD1 (5 bases). Germline loops: CDR1 MNHEY, CDR2 SMNVEV (reference sequence). Deletions cut 6 bases from V and 0 bases from J, with 12 bases between. The CDR3 sequence is 16 residues long. CDR3 coding DNA: TGTGCCAGCAGGCGGGACTTTAGCTCCTATAATTCACCCCTCCACTTT. It translates to CASRRDFSSYNSPLHF.

The chain links TRBV4-3 to TRBJ2-7, with a weak D call TRBD1 (7 bases). Trimming cost V 0 bases and J 2 bases, with 14 bases left between them. The CDR3 spans 16 residues. Germline V gene sequence: CDR1 LGHNA, CDR2 YSLEER. The CDR3 region has the DNA TGCGCCAGCAGCCAAGATACGCAGGGGGGAACCTACGAGCAGTACTTC. Translating gives CASSQDTQGGTYEQYF.

J is TRBJ2-1 and V is TRBV7-9; a weak D match, TRBD2 (5 bases). Germline assignment: CDR1 SEHNR and CDR2 FQNEAQ (reference sequence). The CDR3 is 15 amino acids. V dropped 1 base and J dropped 1 base, with 8 bases sitting between them. CDR3 region: CASSLGAESYNEQFF. CDR3 DNA: TGTGCCAGCAGCTTAGGAGCGGAGTCCTACAATGAGCAGTTCTTC.

This chain joins TRBV9 and TRBJ1-6; TRBD1 is a possible D gene (5 bases). Germline CDR1 and CDR2: SGDLS and YYNGEE. The V gene lost 0 bases and the J gene lost 6 bases, with 10 bases spanning the gap. The CDR3 has 15 residues. CDR3 nucleotide sequence: TGTGCCAGCAGCGTAGAGTGGCAGGGTAATTCACCCCTCCACTTT. Protein: CASSVEWQGNSPLHF.

V is TRBV7-2 and J is TRBJ2-2; 9 bases fit TRBD1. Germline CDR1 and CDR2: SGHTA and FQGNSA. After removal of 6 bases from V and 4 bases from J, the junction contained 9 bases not matched to a gene. This CDR3 contains 16 residues. CDR3 DNA: TGTGCCAGCAGTCCTCCGGGACAGGGTCGCACCGGGGAGCTGTTTTTT. This gives the protein CASSPPGQGRTGELFF.

This clone was observed at least ten times. The chain carries TRBV19 and TRBJ2-2, with 7 bases lining up with TRBD1. V was clipped by 4 bases and J by 4 bases; unmatched bases: 9. CDR1 LNHDA and CDR2 SQIVND come from the germline V gene (reference sequence). The CDR3 runs to 16 residues. Here the CDR3 DNA reads TGTGCCAGTAGTACACAGGGGCTACCGGGCACCGGGGAGCTGTTTTTT. Translating it yields CASSTQGLPGTGELFF.

The genes are TRBV7-2 and TRBJ2-1; 12 positions agree with TRBD2. The CDR3 spans 15 residues. Germline lookup yields CDR1 SGHTA and CDR2 FQGNSA. After removal of 5 bases from V and 6 bases from J, the junction contained 5 bases not matched to a gene. The CDR3 DNA reads TGTGCCAGCAGCCGGACTAGCGGGATCCTCAATGAGCAGTTCTTC. As protein: CASSRTSGILNEQFF.